Each of the 18 T cell receptor beta chains below was sequenced from the same sample in a study of blood T cell repertoires in COVID-19. Produced via immunoSEQ multiplex PCR; TCRdb's table is partial and in-frame only. The data contain 200,000 to 250,000 clones, roughly four fifths of them singletons. Sequenced input: PBMCs or T cells enriched from blood (not recorded which). These receptors were obtained from an older woman who had recovered from COVID-19.

V usage is TRBV7-2 and J usage is TRBJ2-3, with 15 bases that match TRBD2. Germline trimming cut 4 bases from V and 4 bases from J; bases unmatched to any gene: 3. This CDR3 is built from 16 residues. CDR1 is SGHTA, CDR2 FQGNSA, per germline. The CDR3 nucleotides are TGTGCCAGCAGCTACGGGACTAGCGGGGGGTCAGATACGCAGTATTTT. This gives the protein CASSYGTSGGSDTQYF. The whole variable domain, remainder taken from reference TRBV7-2 and TRBJ2-3, is GAGVSQSPSNKVTEKGKDVELRCDPISGHTALYWYRQSLGQGLEFLIYFQGNSAPDKSGLPSDRFSAERTGGSVSTLTIQRTQQEDSAVYLCASSYGTSGGSDTQYFGPGTRLTVL.

This clone appeared a few times. The rearrangement links TRBV7-6 to TRBJ2-1; 9 bases map to TRBD2. The V gene end was trimmed by 4 bases and the J gene end by 9 bases; junction bases not matched to a gene: 4. This CDR3 has 13 amino acids. CDR1 and CDR2 (germline): SGHVS, FNYEAQ. The CDR3 protein is CASSSSGDLEQFF. In nucleotides, the CDR3 is TGTGCCAGCAGCTCTAGCGGGGACCTTGAGCAGTTCTTC.

The chain uses TRBV19 and TRBJ1-5; 7 bases line up with TRBD1. The ends lost 9 bases at V and 4 bases at J; junction bases unmatched: 12. Looked up from germline, CDR1 is LNHDA and CDR2 is SQIVND (reference sequence). The CDR3 is 15 amino acids. This CDR3 is CASRTGAHQNQPQHF. CDR3 nucleotides: TGTGCCAGCCGGACAGGCGCTCATCAAAATCAGCCCCAGCATTTT. The variable domain in full, completed from reference TRBV19 and TRBJ1-5, reads DGGITQSPKYLFRKEGQNVTLSCEQNLNHDAMYWYRQDPGQGLRLIYYSQIVNDFQKGDIAEGYSVSREKKESFPLTVTSAQKNPTAFYLCASRTGAHQNQPQHFGDGTRLSIL.

This sequence joins TRBV4-1 and TRBJ2-5, with 10 bases lining up with TRBD2. The CDR3 sequence is 17 residues long. V gave up 1 base and J gave up 1 base; unmatched junction bases: 6. Germline V gene data show CDR1 as MGHRA and CDR2 as YSYEKL. Written as DNA, the CDR3 is TGCGCCAGCAGCCAAGGAGCACTAGCGGGGATCCAAGAGACCCAGTACTTC. Translating it yields CASSQGALAGIQETQYF.

This chain uses TRBV29-1 with TRBJ2-7; D gene ambiguous. The CDR3 has 12 amino acids. The ends were cut back, 4 bases at V and 4 bases at J, with 11 bases in the middle. Germline CDR1 SQVTM, CDR2 ANQGSEA. CDR3 nucleotide sequence: TGCAGCGTTGTTCCCTCCGGTTACGAGCAGTACTTC. It yields the protein CSVVPSGYEQYF.

The chain carries TRBV5-4 and TRBJ1-4; D possibly corresponds to TRBD1 (6 bases). The CDR3 is made up of 14 amino acids. Germline V gene sequence: CDR1 SGHNT, CDR2 YYREEE (reference sequence). Trimming took off 5 bases at V and 5 bases at J, with 13 bases between the two ends. This CDR3 reads CASSSGQGNEKLFF. The CDR3 coding sequence is TGTGCCAGCAGTTCGGGGCAGGGGAATGAAAAACTGTTTTTT.

In nucleotides, the CDR3 is TGTGCCATCTTGGGACAGGAAGACACTGAAGCTTTCTTT. This encodes CAILGQEDTEAFF. This chain links TRBV10-3 with TRBJ1-1, with 8 bases fitting TRBD1. Germline loops: CDR1 ENHRY, CDR2 SYGVKD. The CDR3 extends over 13 amino acids. J gave up 3 bases and V 8 bases, and 5 bases lay outside the gene matches.

J is TRBJ2-7 and V is TRBV6-5; 8 bases fit TRBD2. The CDR3 is made up of 14 amino acids. Germline loops: CDR1 MNHEY, CDR2 SVGAGI. V gave up 6 bases and J gave up 2 bases; unmatched junction bases: 6. CDR3 residues: CASRAGALPYEQYF. CDR3 in DNA: TGTGCCAGCAGAGCGGGGGCCCTTCCCTACGAGCAGTACTTC.

J is TRBJ1-1 and V is TRBV6-5, with a weak D call TRBD1 (5 bases). Germline CDR1 and CDR2: MNHEY and SVGAGI. CDR3 size: 14 residues. V lost 6 bases to trimming and J lost 3 bases, with 14 bases between them. As DNA, the CDR3 is TGTGCCAGCAGATCCTCCACAGGCCACACTGAAGCTTTCTTT. Amino acid sequence: CASRSSTGHTEAFF.

The chain employs TRBV6-2 or TRBV6-3 and TRBJ2-3, with TRBD2 matching 7 bases. The CDR3 runs 12 residues. Trimming at V came to 4 bases and at J to 10 bases, leaving 5 bases not matched to a gene. CDR1 is MNHEY and CDR2 is SVGEGT in the germline V gene. This CDR3 is CASSLELAAQYF. CDR3 nucleotides: TGTGCCAGCAGTTTGGAGCTAGCGGCGCAGTATTTT.

The chain carries TRBV11-2 and TRBJ2-3; D is ambiguous. From germline, CDR1 is SGHAT and CDR2 FQNNGV. The V end lost 3 bases, the J end lost 0 bases, and 7 bases lay between the germline ends. The CDR3 totals 14 residues. The CDR3 spells CASSFSLSTDTQYF. DNA for the CDR3: TGTGCCAGCAGCTTTTCCCTTAGCACAGATACGCAGTATTTT.

The V and J genes are TRBV7-9 and TRBJ1-4; D ambiguous. V was shortened by 2 bases and J by 0 bases, with 4 bases between the two germline ends. The CDR3 is 14 amino acids. CDR1 and CDR2 from the germline V gene are SEHNR and FQNEAQ (reference sequence). CDR3 amino acids: CASSLFTTNEKLFF. CDR3 nucleotide sequence: TGTGCCAGCAGCTTATTCACAACTAATGAAAAACTGTTTTTT.

The chain combines TRBV18 with TRBJ1-5, with 8 bases that match TRBD1. Unmatched junction bases numbered 5, after V lost 3 bases and J lost 1 base. The germline CDR1 and CDR2 sequences are KGHSH and LQKENI. CDR3 length equals 16 residues. CDR3 in DNA: TGTGCCAGCTCACCTTCAGGGGGCAGGAGCAATCAGCCCCAGCATTTT. It translates to CASSPSGGRSNQPQHF.

The chain carries TRBV12-3 or TRBV12-4 and TRBJ1-2, with 8 bases aligning to TRBD1. The CDR3 contains 12 residues. V lost 8 bases, J lost 2 bases, and 1 base stayed unmatched. The CDR3 sequence: CASRTGNYGYTF. In DNA, the CDR3 is TGTGCCAGCCGGACAGGGAACTATGGCTACACCTTC.

This clone was seen once. V usage is TRBV16 and J usage is TRBJ1-1, with D hard to call. Per germline, CDR1 KGHSY and CDR2 FQNENV. The CDR3 length is 14 residues. V gave up 4 bases and J gave up 5 bases, with 14 bases separating them. DNA for the CDR3: TGTGCCAGCAGCCGGATGGGAGCTAGGACTGAAGCTTTCTTT. It yields the protein CASSRMGARTEAFF.

The chain uses TRBV7-9 and TRBJ1-2, with 10 bases aligning to TRBD1. Germline V gene sequence: CDR1 SEHNR, CDR2 FQNEAQ (reference sequence). The CDR3 runs to 14 residues. The J segment lost 7 bases and the V segment lost 7 bases, leaving 9 bases of the junction unmatched. CDR3 sequence (DNA): TGTGCCAGCACCCCGGACAGGGGGTTTACTGGCTACACCTTC. This sequence encodes CASTPDRGFTGYTF.

The V call is TRBV6-5, the J call TRBJ1-5, with D maybe TRBD1 (5 bases). V was shortened by 5 bases and J by 7 bases, with 15 bases between the two germline ends. The CDR3 runs to 14 residues. CDR1 is MNHEY and CDR2 is SVGAGI in the germline V gene. The CDR3, as DNA: TGTGCCAGCAGTCCCGAACAGGTCCGGCAGCCCCAGCATTTT. Translation: CASSPEQVRQPQHF.

The V gene is TRBV6-1, the J gene TRBJ2-2; D might be TRBD2 (6 bases). CDR3 length: 15 residues. V was trimmed by 1 base and J by 3 bases, leaving 9 bases between them. Germline V gene sequence: CDR1 MNHNS, CDR2 SASEGT. The chain's CDR3 is CASSEGGGHTGELFF. In DNA, the CDR3 is TGTGCCAGCAGTGAAGGAGGAGGGCACACCGGGGAGCTGTTTTTT.